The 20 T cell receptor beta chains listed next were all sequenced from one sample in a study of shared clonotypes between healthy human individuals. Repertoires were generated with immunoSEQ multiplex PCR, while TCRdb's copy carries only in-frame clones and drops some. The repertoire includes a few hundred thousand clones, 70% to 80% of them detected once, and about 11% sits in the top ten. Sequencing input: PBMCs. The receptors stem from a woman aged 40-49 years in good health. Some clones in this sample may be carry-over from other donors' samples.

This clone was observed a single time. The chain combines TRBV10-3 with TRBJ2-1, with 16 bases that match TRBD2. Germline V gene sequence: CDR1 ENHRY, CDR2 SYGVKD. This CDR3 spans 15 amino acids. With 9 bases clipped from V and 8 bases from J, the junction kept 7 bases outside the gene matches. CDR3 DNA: TGTGCCATGGGACTAGCGGGAGGGCCTGGCGATGAGCAGTTCTTC. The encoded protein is CAMGLAGGPGDEQFF.

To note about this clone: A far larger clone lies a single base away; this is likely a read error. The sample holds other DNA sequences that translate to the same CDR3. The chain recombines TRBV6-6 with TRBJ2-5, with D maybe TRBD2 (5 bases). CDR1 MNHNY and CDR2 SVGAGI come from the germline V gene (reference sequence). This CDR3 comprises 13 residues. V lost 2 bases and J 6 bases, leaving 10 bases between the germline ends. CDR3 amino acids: CASSYAGEQTQYF. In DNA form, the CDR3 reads TGTGCCAGCAGTTACGCCGGGGAGCAGACCCAGTACTTC.

The CDR3 sequence is CASSPGLARSGANVLTF. CDR3 nucleotides: TGCGCCAGCAGCCCTGGACTAGCGCGCTCTGGGGCCAACGTCCTGACTTTC. The gene calls are TRBV4-1 and TRBJ2-6; TRBD2 agrees at 9 bases. The germline gives CDR1 MGHRA, CDR2 YSYEKL. J was trimmed by 0 bases and V by 4 bases; bases with no gene match: 4. This CDR3 is built from 17 residues.

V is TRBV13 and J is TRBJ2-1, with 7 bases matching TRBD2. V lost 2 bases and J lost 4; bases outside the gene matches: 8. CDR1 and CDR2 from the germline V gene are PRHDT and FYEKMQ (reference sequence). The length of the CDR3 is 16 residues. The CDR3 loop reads CASSLWGDYKYNEQFF. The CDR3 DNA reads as TGTGCCAGCAGCTTATGGGGGGACTATAAATACAATGAGCAGTTCTTC.

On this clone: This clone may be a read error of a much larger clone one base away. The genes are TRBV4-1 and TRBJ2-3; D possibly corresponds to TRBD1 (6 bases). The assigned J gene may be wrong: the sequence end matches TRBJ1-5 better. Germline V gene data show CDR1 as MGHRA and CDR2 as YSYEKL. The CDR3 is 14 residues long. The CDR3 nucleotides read TGCGCCAGCAGCCAACCGGACAGCACAGATACGCAGCATTTT. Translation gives CASSQPDSTDTQHF.

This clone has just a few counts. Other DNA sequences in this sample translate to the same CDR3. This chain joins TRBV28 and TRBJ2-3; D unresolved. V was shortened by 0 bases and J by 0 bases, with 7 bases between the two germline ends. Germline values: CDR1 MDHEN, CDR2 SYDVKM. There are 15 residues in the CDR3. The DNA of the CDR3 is TGTGCCAGCAGTTTATGGGGGTCTAGCACAGATACGCAGTATTTT. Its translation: CASSLWGSSTDTQYF.

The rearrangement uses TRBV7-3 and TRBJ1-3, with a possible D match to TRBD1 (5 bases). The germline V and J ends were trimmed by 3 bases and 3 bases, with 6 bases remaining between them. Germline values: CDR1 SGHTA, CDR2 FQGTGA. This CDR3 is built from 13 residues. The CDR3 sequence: CASSLGVGNTIYF. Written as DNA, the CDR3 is TGTGCCAGCAGCTTGGGGGTTGGAAACACCATATATTTT.

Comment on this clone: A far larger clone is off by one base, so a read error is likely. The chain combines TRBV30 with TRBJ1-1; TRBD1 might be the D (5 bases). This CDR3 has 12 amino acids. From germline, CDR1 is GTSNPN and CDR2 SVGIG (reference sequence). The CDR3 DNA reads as TGTGCCTGGAAGCGGGGGTCCACTGAAACTTTCTTT. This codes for CAWKRGSTETFF.

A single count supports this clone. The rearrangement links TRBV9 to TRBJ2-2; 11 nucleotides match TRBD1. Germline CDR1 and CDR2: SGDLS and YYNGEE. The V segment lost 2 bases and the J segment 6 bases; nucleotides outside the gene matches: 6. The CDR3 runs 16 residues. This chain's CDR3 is CASSVGGTGGAGELFF. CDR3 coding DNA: TGTGCCAGCAGCGTCGGCGGGACAGGGGGTGCCGGGGAGCTGTTTTTT.

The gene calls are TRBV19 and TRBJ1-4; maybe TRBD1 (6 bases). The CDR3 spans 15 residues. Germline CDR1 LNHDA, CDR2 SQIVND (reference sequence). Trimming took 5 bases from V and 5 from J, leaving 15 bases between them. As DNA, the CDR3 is TGTGCCAGTAGTCAGGGGACGGCCTTAAATGAAAAACTGTTTTTT. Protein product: CASSQGTALNEKLFF.

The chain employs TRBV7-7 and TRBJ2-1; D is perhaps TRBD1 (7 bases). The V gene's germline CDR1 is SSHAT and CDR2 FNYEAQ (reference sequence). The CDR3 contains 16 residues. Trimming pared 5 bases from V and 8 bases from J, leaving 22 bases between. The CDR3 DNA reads TGTGCCAGCAGCCCCCTGGGCGGGACGCAGGGGGATGAGCAGTTCTTC. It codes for CASSPLGGTQGDEQFF.

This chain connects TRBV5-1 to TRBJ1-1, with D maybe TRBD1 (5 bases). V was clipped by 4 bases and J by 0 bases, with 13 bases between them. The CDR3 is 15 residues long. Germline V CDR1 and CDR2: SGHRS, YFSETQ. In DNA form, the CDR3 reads TGCGCCAGCAGCCGGGACCTAGGGATGAACACTGAAGCTTTCTTT. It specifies CASSRDLGMNTEAFF.

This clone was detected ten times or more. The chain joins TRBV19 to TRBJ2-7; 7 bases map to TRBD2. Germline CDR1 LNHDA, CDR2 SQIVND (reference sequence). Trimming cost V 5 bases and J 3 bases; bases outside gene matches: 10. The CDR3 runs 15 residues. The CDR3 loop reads CASSPRPSGYYEQYF. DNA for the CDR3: TGTGCCAGTAGTCCGAGGCCTAGCGGCTACTACGAGCAGTACTTC.

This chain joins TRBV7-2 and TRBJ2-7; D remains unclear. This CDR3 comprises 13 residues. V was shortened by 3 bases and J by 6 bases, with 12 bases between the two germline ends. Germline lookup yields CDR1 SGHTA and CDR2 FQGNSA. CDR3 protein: CASSFLTRAEQYF. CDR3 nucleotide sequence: TGTGCCAGCAGCTTTCTTACAAGGGCCGAGCAGTACTTC.

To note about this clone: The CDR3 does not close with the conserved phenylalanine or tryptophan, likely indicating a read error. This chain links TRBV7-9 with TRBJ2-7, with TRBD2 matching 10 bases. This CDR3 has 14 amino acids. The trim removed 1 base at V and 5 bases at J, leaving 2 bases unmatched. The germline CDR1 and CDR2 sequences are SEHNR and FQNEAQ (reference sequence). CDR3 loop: CASSLGLAGDEQYL. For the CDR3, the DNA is TGTGCCAGCAGCTTAGGCCTAGCGGGAGACGAGCAGTACCTC.

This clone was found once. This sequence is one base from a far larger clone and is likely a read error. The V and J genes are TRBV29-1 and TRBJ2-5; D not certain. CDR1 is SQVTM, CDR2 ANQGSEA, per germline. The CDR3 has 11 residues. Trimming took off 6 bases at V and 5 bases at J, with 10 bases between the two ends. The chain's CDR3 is CSVLIGETQYF. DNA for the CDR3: TGCAGCGTACTAATAGGGGAGACCCAGTACTTC.

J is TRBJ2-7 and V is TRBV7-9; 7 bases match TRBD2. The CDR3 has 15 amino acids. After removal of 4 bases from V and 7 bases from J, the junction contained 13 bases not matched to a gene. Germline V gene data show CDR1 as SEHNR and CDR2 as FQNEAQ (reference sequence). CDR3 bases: TGTGCCAGCAGCTACCGTCGGGGATTCGGGGGGGAGCAGTACTTC. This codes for CASSYRRGFGGEQYF.

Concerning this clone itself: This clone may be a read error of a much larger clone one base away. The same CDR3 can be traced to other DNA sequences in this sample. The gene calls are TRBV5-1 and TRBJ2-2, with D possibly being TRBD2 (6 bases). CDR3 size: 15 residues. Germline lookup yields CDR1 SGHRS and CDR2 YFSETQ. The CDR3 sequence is CASSLGEVNTGELFF. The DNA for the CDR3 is TGCGCCAGCAGCTTAGGGGAGGTAAACACCGGGGAGCTGTTTTTC. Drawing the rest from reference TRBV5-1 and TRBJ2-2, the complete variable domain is KAGVTQTPRYLIKTRGQQVTLSCSPISGHRSVSWYQQTPGQGLQFLFEYFSETQRNKGNFPGRFSGRQFSNSRSEMNVSTLELGDSALYLCASSLGEVNTGELFFGEGSRLTVL.

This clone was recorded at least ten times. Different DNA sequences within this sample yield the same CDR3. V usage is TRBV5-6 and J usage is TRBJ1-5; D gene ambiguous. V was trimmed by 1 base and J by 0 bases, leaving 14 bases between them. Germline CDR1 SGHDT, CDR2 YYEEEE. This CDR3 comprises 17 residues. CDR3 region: CASSLYGERSSNQPQHF. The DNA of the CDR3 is TGTGCCAGCAGCTTGTACGGGGAGAGGAGTAGCAATCAGCCCCAGCATTTT.

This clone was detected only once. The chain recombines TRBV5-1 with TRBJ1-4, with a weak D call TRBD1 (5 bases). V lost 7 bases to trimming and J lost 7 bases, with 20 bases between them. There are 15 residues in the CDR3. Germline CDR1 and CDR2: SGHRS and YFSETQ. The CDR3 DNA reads TGCGCCAGCTGTCTGTGGGGCAACCCAACTGAAAAACTGTTTTTT. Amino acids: CASCLWGNPTEKLFF.